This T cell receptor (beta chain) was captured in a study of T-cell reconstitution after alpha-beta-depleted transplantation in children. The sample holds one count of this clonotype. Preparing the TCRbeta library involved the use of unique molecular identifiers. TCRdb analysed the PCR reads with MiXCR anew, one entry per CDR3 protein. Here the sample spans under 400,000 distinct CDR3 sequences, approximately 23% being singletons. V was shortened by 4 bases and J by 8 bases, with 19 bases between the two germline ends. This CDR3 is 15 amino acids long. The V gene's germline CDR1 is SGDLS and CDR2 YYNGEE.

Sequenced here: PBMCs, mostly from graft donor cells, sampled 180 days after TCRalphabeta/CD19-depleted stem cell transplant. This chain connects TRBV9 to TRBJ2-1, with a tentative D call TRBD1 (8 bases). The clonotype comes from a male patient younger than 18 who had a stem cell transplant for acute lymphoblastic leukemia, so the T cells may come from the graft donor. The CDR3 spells CASSPGGGSVDEQFF. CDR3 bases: TGTGCCAGCAGCCCAGGGGGCGGGAGCGTCGATGAGCAGTTCTTC. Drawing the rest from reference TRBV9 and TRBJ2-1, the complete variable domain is DSGVTQTPKHLITATGQRVTLRCSPRSGDLSVYWYQQSLDQGLQFLIQYYNGEERAKGNILERFSAQQFPDLHSELNLSSLELGDSALYFCASSPGGGSVDEQFFGPGTRLTVL.